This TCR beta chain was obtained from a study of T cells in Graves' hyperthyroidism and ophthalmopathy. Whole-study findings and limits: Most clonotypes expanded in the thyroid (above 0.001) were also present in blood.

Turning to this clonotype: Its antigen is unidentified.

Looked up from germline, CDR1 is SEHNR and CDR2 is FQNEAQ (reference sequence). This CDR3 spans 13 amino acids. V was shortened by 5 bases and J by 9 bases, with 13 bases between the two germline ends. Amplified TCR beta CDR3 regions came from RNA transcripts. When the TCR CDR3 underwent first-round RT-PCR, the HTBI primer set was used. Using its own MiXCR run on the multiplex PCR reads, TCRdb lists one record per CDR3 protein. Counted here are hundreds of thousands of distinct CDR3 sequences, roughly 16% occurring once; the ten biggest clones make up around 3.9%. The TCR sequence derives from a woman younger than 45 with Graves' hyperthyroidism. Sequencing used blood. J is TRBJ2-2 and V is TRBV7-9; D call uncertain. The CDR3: CASSRRDDRELFF. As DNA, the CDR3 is TGTGCCAGCAGCCGACGTGACGATAGGGAGCTGTTTTTT.